Below, 16 T cell receptor beta chains from the same sample are listed, as sequenced in a study of blood T cell repertoires in COVID-19. Produced via immunoSEQ multiplex PCR; TCRdb's table is partial and in-frame only. Counted here are about 220,000 clones, about 90% occurring once; the ten biggest clones make up 1.5% to 2%. Sequences were obtained from peripheral blood. The receptors here all came from a man between 40 and 49 years old with active or convalescent COVID-19.

CDR3 protein: CASSPFTPQTDTNYGYTF. The DNA for the CDR3 is TGTGCCAGCTCACCATTTACCCCTCAGACAGACACAAACTATGGCTACACCTTC. V usage is TRBV18 and J usage is TRBJ1-2, with D tentatively TRBD1 (5 bases). CDR1 KGHSH and CDR2 LQKENI come from the germline V gene. This CDR3 has 18 amino acids. V was clipped by 2 bases and J by 2 bases, with 21 bases between them.

The rearrangement joins TRBV3-1 (or the pseudogene TRBV3-2) to TRBJ2-4; maybe TRBD1 (5 bases). Trimming removed 0 bases from V and 2 bases from J, with 14 bases in between. Germline CDR1 and CDR2: LGHDT and YNNKEL (reference sequence). The CDR3 spans 17 residues. The CDR3 here is CASSQDAFRGSKNIQYF. The DNA for the CDR3 is TGTGCCAGCAGCCAAGATGCCTTTAGGGGATCCAAAAACATTCAGTACTTC.

CDR3 loop: CASSLPSGLGNQPQHF. CDR3 DNA sequence: TGTGCCAGCAGTTTACCCTCGGGGTTGGGCAATCAGCCCCAGCATTTT. The chain uses TRBV28 and TRBJ1-5; no firm D call. The CDR3 contains 16 residues. Germline-derived CDR1 and CDR2 are MDHEN and SYDVKM. Trimming cost V 2 bases and J 2 bases, with 13 bases left between them.

This chain joins TRBV29-1 and TRBJ1-1; TRBD1 might be the D (5 bases). The CDR3 is made up of 13 amino acids. V shed 6 bases and J shed 1 base, with 12 bases lying between them. Germline CDR1 reads SQVTM; CDR2 reads ANQGSEA. CDR3 in DNA: TGCAGCGTCGATTTGGGGGGGAACACTGAAGCTTTCTTT. As protein: CSVDLGGNTEAFF.

This clone appeared once. The chain recombines TRBV11-1 with TRBJ2-5; D possibly corresponds to TRBD2 (6 bases). CDR3 size: 14 residues. V lost 2 bases, J lost 4 bases, and 11 bases lay in between. CDR1 SGHAT and CDR2 FQDESV come from the germline V gene (reference sequence). CDR3 region: CASSLWRGGETQYF. In nucleotides, the CDR3 is TGTGCCAGCAGCTTATGGCGGGGTGGAGAGACCCAGTACTTC.

This rearrangement joins TRBV15 to TRBJ1-3; D remains unclear. Germline assignment: CDR1 LNHNV and CDR2 YYDKDF (reference sequence). Deletions cut 3 bases from V and 3 bases from J, with 9 bases between. This CDR3 contains 14 residues. CDR3 in amino acids: CATSSVSVGNTIYF. In DNA form, the CDR3 reads TGTGCCACCAGCAGCGTTTCAGTTGGAAACACCATATATTTT.

The chain recombines TRBV4-1 with TRBJ2-3; TRBD2 matches 9 bases. Germline V gene data show CDR1 as MGHRA and CDR2 as YSYEKL. The CDR3 has 15 amino acids. Unmatched junction bases numbered 2, after V lost 4 bases and J lost 0 bases. DNA of the CDR3: TGCGCCAGCAGCCGAGCGGGGGGAAGCACAGATACGCAGTATTTT. Amino acids: CASSRAGGSTDTQYF.

The chain links TRBV12-5 to TRBJ2-2; 9 nucleotides match TRBD1. This CDR3 is 17 amino acids long. J was trimmed by 5 bases and V by 5 bases; bases with no gene match: 12. Germline V gene sequence: CDR1 LGHNT, CDR2 FRNRAP. DNA of the CDR3: TGTGCTAGTGGTCTCGGACAGGGGACCCCGGGGACCGGGGAGCTGTTTTTT. It is translated as CASGLGQGTPGTGELFF.

This clone was recorded a few times. The V call is TRBV6-1, the J call TRBJ1-2; 9 bases line up with TRBD1. The V gene's germline CDR1 is MNHNS and CDR2 SASEGT. Trimming removed 2 bases from V and 4 bases from J; junction bases left unmatched: 8. This CDR3 contains 16 residues. The CDR3 spells CASSEFEGQGFYGYTF. In DNA, the CDR3 is TGTGCCAGCAGTGAATTTGAGGGACAGGGTTTCTATGGCTACACCTTC.

The V call is TRBV19, the J call TRBJ1-2; D is ambiguous. This CDR3 region has 12 residues. V dropped 4 bases and J dropped 6 bases, with 9 bases sitting between them. Looked up from germline, CDR1 is LNHDA and CDR2 is SQIVND (reference sequence). The CDR3 coding sequence is TGTGCCAGTAGTACCTGGCCTGATGGCTACACCTTC. Residues: CASSTWPDGYTF.

CDR3 DNA sequence: TGTGCCAGCAGCTTGGACAGGGACAATCAGCCCCAGCATTTT. It codes for CASSLDRDNQPQHF. The chain employs TRBV5-4 and TRBJ1-5, with D tentatively TRBD1 (6 bases). Looked up from germline, CDR1 is SGHNT and CDR2 is YYREEE (reference sequence). The germline V and J ends were trimmed by 0 bases and 3 bases, with 7 bases remaining between them. The CDR3 has 14 residues.

This chain connects TRBV4-1 to TRBJ2-1; 8 bases are a match to TRBD2. V shed 0 bases, J shed 4 bases, and the junction held 11 bases outside the gene matches. Germline values: CDR1 MGHRA, CDR2 YSYEKL. The CDR3 covers 18 residues. CDR3 loop: CASSQDPPPERGYNEQFF. CDR3 coding DNA: TGCGCCAGCAGCCAAGATCCTCCACCCGAGCGGGGGTACAATGAGCAGTTCTTC.

The chain uses TRBV11-2 and TRBJ1-1; D call uncertain. Germline V gene data show CDR1 as SGHAT and CDR2 as FQNNGV. This CDR3 contains 13 residues. The V and J ends lost 4 bases and 2 bases respectively, with 8 bases between them. CDR3: CASSSSLNTEAFF. CDR3 DNA: TGTGCCAGCAGCTCGAGCCTTAACACTGAAGCTTTCTTT.

CDR3 amino acids: CASSSGGQAYGYTF. The CDR3, as DNA: TGTGCCAGCAGTTCCGGGGGGCAGGCCTATGGCTACACCTTC. This chain links TRBV27 with TRBJ1-2, with a possible D match to TRBD1 (6 bases). The V gene's germline CDR1 is MNHEY and CDR2 SMNVEV (reference sequence). V was pared by 4 bases and J by 4 bases, with 13 bases between. The CDR3 is made up of 14 amino acids.

This clone is a singleton in its sample. The chain links TRBV4-1 to TRBJ2-2, with TRBD2 identical over 11 bases. The CDR3 covers 19 residues. Trimming took 3 bases from V and 7 from J; bases not matched to a gene: 16. CDR1 and CDR2 (germline): MGHRA, YSYEKL. CDR3 sequence reads: CASSQSPGSGRAWGGELFF. CDR3 bases: TGCGCCAGCAGCCAGTCCCCGGGTAGCGGGAGGGCCTGGGGCGGGGAGCTGTTTTTT.

The J gene is TRBJ2-7, the V gene TRBV19; TRBD2 aligns across 11 bases. Unmatched junction bases numbered 7, after V lost 3 bases and J lost 0 bases. In germline, CDR1 is LNHDA, CDR2 SQIVND (reference sequence). The CDR3 length is 17 residues. The CDR3 DNA reads as TGTGCCAGTAGTATGGCTAGCGGGGGGCCCTTCTCCTACGAGCAGTACTTC. It specifies CASSMASGGPFSYEQYF.